This is a list of T cell receptor beta chains from one sample in a study of CD8 T cells in Susac syndrome. TCRdb reprocessed the immunoSEQ multiplex PCR reads with MiXCR, giving one entry per CDR3 protein. The sample gives over 350,000 distinct CDR3 sequences, more than 80% of which show up once; under 0.15% is in the top ten. Sequencing was carried out using CD8+ T cells from PBMCs. These receptors originate from a human donor with multiple sclerosis. Each CDR3 is given with its conserved first and last residue. A D gene is named only where the DNA matches it firmly. Not all rows give a size; the values are once, few, many and, for expanded clones, a class.

TRBV27	14	NA	once	TRBJ2-7	TGTGCCAGCAGTTTGAGCACTGGACTCTACGAGCAGTACTTC	CASSLSTGLYEQYF
TRBV7-6	13	NA	NA	TRBJ2-7	TGTGCCAGCAGCTTAGCGCCGAACTACGAGCAGTACTTC	CASSLAPNYEQYF
TRBV11-2	15	TRBD2	once	TRBJ2-1	TGTGCCAGCAGCTTATTTACTAGCGGGAACAATGAGCAGTTCTTC	CASSLFTSGNNEQFF
TRBV14	14	NA	once	TRBJ2-1	TGTGCCAGCAGCCATCAGCGAGATTACAATGAGCAGTTCTTC	CASSHQRDYNEQFF
TRBV6-6	14	TRBD1	NA	TRBJ2-7	TGTGCCAGCAGTTCCCCGGACAGGGGGGTAGAGCAGTACTTC	CASSSPDRGVEQYF
TRBV27	16	TRBD1	NA	TRBJ1-5	TGTGCCAGCAGTCCCGGACAGGCGCGTTACAATCAGCCCCAGCATTTT	CASSPGQARYNQPQHF
TRBV4-1	18	NA	NA	TRBJ1-3	TGCGCCAGCAGCCAAGGATCAGAGTTCCCGGGCTCTGGAAACACCATATATTTT	CASSQGSEFPGSGNTIYF
TRBV29-1	12	TRBD1	NA	TRBJ1-1	TGCAGCGTTGAACCAGGGGGCCCTGAAGCTTTCTTT	CSVEPGGPEAFF
TRBV2	18	NA	NA	TRBJ2-6	TGTGCCAGCAAGGAAGGGTGGGCAGGTTCGTCTGGGGCCAACGTCCTGACTTTC	CASKEGWAGSSGANVLTF
TRBV27	15	NA	NA	TRBJ2-4	TGTGCCAGCAGTTTATCGGCAGGGGAGTTGGGCATTCAGTACTTC	CASSLSAGELGIQYF
TRBV6-5	15	NA	NA	TRBJ1-3	TGTGCCAGCATTGGTCCGGACAGCTCTGGAAACACCATATATTTT	CASIGPDSSGNTIYF
TRBV2	10	NA	NA	TRBJ2-7	TGTGCCAGCTGGATGGGAGAGCAGTACTTC	CASWMGEQYF
TRBV2	15	TRBD1	NA	TRBJ2-7	TGTGCCAGCAGTGACCTGGGACAGGGTCTCGGCGAGCAGTACTTC	CASSDLGQGLGEQYF
TRBV12-3/TRBV12-4	14	TRBD1	NA	TRBJ1-1	TGTGCCAGCACTTCGGGGACAGAGAACACTGAAGCTTTCTTT	CASTSGTENTEAFF
TRBV24-1	14	NA	NA	TRBJ1-5	TGTGCCACCTCCGAAAGGGAAAGCAATCAGCCCCAGCATTTT	CATSERESNQPQHF
TRBV10-2	12	NA	NA	TRBJ1-2	TGCGCCAGCAGTGCATCAGCGTATGGCTACACCTTC	CASSASAYGYTF
TRBV10-3	15	TRBD1	NA	TRBJ1-2	TGTGCCATCAGTTCCCGGACAGGAGGCGACTATGGCTACACCTTC	CAISSRTGGDYGYTF
TRBV4-1	14	NA	NA	TRBJ1-5	TGCGCCAGCAGCCACCCAACTAGCAATCAGCCCCAGCATTTT	CASSHPTSNQPQHF
TRBV5-1	15	NA	NA	TRBJ2-1	TGCGCCAGCGGGACCGGAGGTGACTCCTACAATGAGCAGTTCTTC	CASGTGGDSYNEQFF
TRBV24-1	15	NA	NA	TRBJ2-2	TGTGCCACCAGTGAATCAGGGGCGAACACCGGGGAGCTGTTTTTT	CATSESGANTGELFF
TRBV7-6	17	TRBD2	NA	TRBJ2-7	TGTGCCAGCAGCTTAGAGCGGGGGTCAGGGGAGGTCTACGAGCAGTACTTC	CASSLERGSGEVYEQYF
TRBV7-8	18	NA	NA	TRBJ2-7	TGTGCCAGCAGCTTAGCAAGGAAGTCAGCCGAAGGCCTCTACGAGCAGTACTTC	CASSLARKSAEGLYEQYF
TRBV7-9	15	NA	NA	TRBJ2-1	TGTGCCAGCAGCTTACCTAGCGCCCTTGGGAATGAGCAGTTCTTC	CASSLPSALGNEQFF
TRBV25-1	16	TRBD1	NA	TRBJ1-2	TGTGCCAGCAGTGAGGGGGGACAGGACTTTAACTATGGCTACACCTTC	CASSEGGQDFNYGYTF
TRBV7-6	15	TRBD1	NA	TRBJ2-3	TGTGCCAGCAGGCCGGCTGAGGGGGCCACAGATACGCAGTATTTT	CASRPAEGATDTQYF
TRBV30	13	NA	few	TRBJ1-1	TGTGCCTGGAGAAGTATGGTGAACACTGAAGCTTTCTTT	CAWRSMVNTEAFF
TRBV7-6	15	NA	once	TRBJ1-3	TGTGCCAGCAGCTTAGAGATTCAATCTGGAAACACCATATATTTT	CASSLEIQSGNTIYF
TRBV19	14	TRBD1	NA	TRBJ2-7	TGTGCCAGTAGTATATTGGGACAGACTTACGAGCAGTACTTC	CASSILGQTYEQYF
TRBV4-1	14	TRBD1	NA	TRBJ1-1	TGCGCCAGCAGCCCAGACAGGGGATGGACTGAAGCTTTCTTT	CASSPDRGWTEAFF
TRBV13	16	NA	NA	TRBJ2-6	TGTGCCAGCAGCCCGGGACATCCTTCGGGGGCCAACGTCCTGACTTTC	CASSPGHPSGANVLTF
TRBV7-7	15	TRBD1	NA	TRBJ2-5	TGTGCTAGCAGCCCGGCCGTGGACAGGTTGGAGACCCAGTACTTC	CASSPAVDRLETQYF
TRBV30	11	NA	NA	TRBJ1-1	TGTGCCGAGGGGGAAGGCACTGAAGCTTTCTTT	CAEGEGTEAFF
TRBV9	16	TRBD1	NA	TRBJ2-2	TGTGCCAGCAGCGTCACAGGGGTGTCGGACACCGGGGAGCTGTTTTTT	CASSVTGVSDTGELFF
TRBV2	13	NA	NA	TRBJ1-5	TGTGCCAGCAGTTCAGGGTTTAGACAGCCCCAGCATTTT	CASSSGFRQPQHF
TRBV30	15	NA	NA	TRBJ2-1	TGTGCCTGGAGTGTATCGGTCCTCGGCCACAATGAGCAGTTCTTC	CAWSVSVLGHNEQFF
TRBV29-1	12	NA	NA	TRBJ1-2	TGCAGCGTTGACTCGGACCCCGACGGCTACACCTTC	CSVDSDPDGYTF
TRBV7-9	16	TRBD1	NA	TRBJ2-3	TGTGCCAGCAGCAGCCGACAGGGACCAGGCACAGATACGCAGTATTTT	CASSSRQGPGTDTQYF